A selection of T cell receptor beta chains follows, all from one sample in a study of tumor-infiltrating lymphocytes in primary liver carcinoma. TCRdb re-called the multiplex PCR reads with MiXCR, one entry per CDR3 protein. The sample lists fewer than 250,000 distinct CDR3 sequences; about 85% were seen once. The sample comprised tumor tissue from primary liver carcinoma. These receptors were taken from a man aged 40-55 years with primary liver carcinoma and hepatitis B virus infection. Both conserved end residues are part of each CDR3. D genes are given only for firm matches. Rows give clone size only sometimes, using once, few, many, or a class for an expanded clone.

abundance,d_gene,j_gene,v_gene,CDR3aa,CDR3nt
NA,NA,TRBJ1-2,TRBV12-3/TRBV12-4,CASSLSKGDYDYTF,TGTGCCAGCAGTTTATCCAAGGGAGACTATGACTACACCTTC
NA,NA,TRBJ2-3,TRBV14,CANSRGYIDTQYF,TGTGCTAACAGCCGAGGATACATAGATACGCAGTATTTT
NA,NA,TRBJ2-2,TRBV24-1,CATSPIGANTRELFF,TGTGCCACCAGTCCTATAGGGGCGAACACCAGGGAGCTGTTTTTT
NA,TRBD2,TRBJ2-5,TRBV11-2,CASSLGASGQNTQYF,TGTGCCAGCAGCTTAGGGGCTAGCGGACAAAATACCCAATACTTC
NA,TRBD1,TRBJ2-6,TRBV11-2,CAISMGGDRGISLSGTNFLTF,TGTGCCATCAGCATGGGGGGAGACAGGGGCATTTCCCTCTCTGGGACCAACTTCCTGACTTTC
many,NA,TRBJ2-2,TRBV5-1,CASSRANTGELFF,TGCGCCAGCAGTCGCGCTAACACCGGGGAGCTGTTTTTT
NA,TRBD1,TRBJ1-5,TRBV6-2/TRBV6-3,CASRSDRVNLPQHF,TGTGCCAGCAGGTCTGACAGGGTCAATCTGCCCCAACATTTT
many,NA,TRBJ2-3,TRBV30,CAWSLATDTQYF,TGTGCCTGGAGTTTAGCCACAGATACGCAGTATTTT
NA,NA,TRBJ1-5,TRBV7-8,CASSLDWTQPEHF,TGTGCCAGCAGCTTAGATTGGACTCAGCCCGAGCATTTT
NA,NA,TRBJ2-5,TRBV20-1,CSAGDLGMGETQYF,TGCAGTGCTGGGGATTTGGGGATGGGAGAGACCCAGTACTTC
once,TRBD1,TRBJ1-1,TRBV6-6,CVCSTGGTTAAFF,TGTGTCTGCAGCACAGGGGGGACTACTGCAGCTTTCTTT
many,NA,TRBJ2-1,TRBV5-1,CASSLASNEQFF,TGCGCCAGCAGCTTGGCAAGCAATGAGCAGTTCTTC
NA,NA,TRBJ1-5,TRBV10-3,CAISGSENQPQHF,TGTGCCATCAGTGGTTCAGAGAACCAGCCCCAGCATTTT
once,NA,TRBJ2-1,TRBV29-1,CSVVRAVHFF,TGCAGCGTTGTAAGGGCGGTGCACTTCTTC
NA,NA,TRBJ1-3,TRBV28,CASRGWLTGNTIYF,TGTGCCAGCCGGGGGTGGCTCACTGGAAACACCATATATTTT
many,TRBD2,TRBJ2-1,TRBV29-1,CSVPLAAQYNEQFF,TGCAGCGTTCCCCTAGCGGCACAATACAATGAGCAGTTCTTC
many,TRBD2,TRBJ2-3,TRBV12-3/TRBV12-4,CASSPPGGRTDTQYF,TGTGCCAGCAGCCCGCCGGGGGGGCGAACAGATACGCAGTATTTT
NA,TRBD2,TRBJ2-7,TRBV20-1,CSVRDPGRDEQNF,TGCAGTGTTAGAGATCCGGGGAGGGACGAGCAGAACTTC
NA,NA,TRBJ2-7,TRBV11-1,CTSGLGPAGESSHEQYF,TGTACCAGCGGCTTAGGGCCGGCGGGTGAAAGCTCCCACGAGCAGTACTTC
few,NA,TRBJ2-7,TRBV6-5,CASCYKGPATSIPYEQYF,TGTGCCAGCTGTTACAAGGGCCCTGCTACTTCGATACCCTACGAACAGTACTTC
NA,NA,TRBJ1-5,TRBV13,CASSLGGNNQSQHF,TGTGCCAGCAGCTTAGGCGGTAACAATCAGTCCCAGCATTTT
NA,TRBD1,TRBJ2-5,TRBV4-1,CASSHVGQTQEIQYF,TGCGCCAGCAGCCACGTGGGACAGACCCAAGAGATCCAGTACTTC
NA,TRBD1,TRBJ2-1,TRBV6-2/TRBV6-3,CASGGQVLSSFYEQIF,TGTGCCAGCGGAGGACAGGTCCTTAGCTCCTTCTATGAGCAGATCTTC
NA,TRBD2,TRBJ2-1,TRBV11-1,CVSCAGGPNEQLF,TGTGTCAGCTGCGCGGGAGGGCCGAATGAGCAGTTATTC